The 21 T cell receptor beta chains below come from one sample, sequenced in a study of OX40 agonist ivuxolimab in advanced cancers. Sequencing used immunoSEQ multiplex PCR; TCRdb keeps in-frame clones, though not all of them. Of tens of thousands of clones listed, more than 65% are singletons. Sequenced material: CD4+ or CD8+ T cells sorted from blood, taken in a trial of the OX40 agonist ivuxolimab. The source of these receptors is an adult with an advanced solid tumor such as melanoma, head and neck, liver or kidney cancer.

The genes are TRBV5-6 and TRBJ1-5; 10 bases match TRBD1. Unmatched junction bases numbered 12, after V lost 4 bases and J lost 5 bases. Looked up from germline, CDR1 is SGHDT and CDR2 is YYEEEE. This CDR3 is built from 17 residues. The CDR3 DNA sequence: TGTGCCAGCAGCCGGACAGGGGGGGAGTGGAAGGATCAGCCCCAGCATTTT. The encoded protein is CASSRTGGEWKDQPQHF.

CDR3 residues: CASSPSTDTQYF. CDR3 nucleotide sequence: TGTGCCAGCTCACCAAGCACAGATACGCAGTATTTT. The chain has TRBV18 and TRBJ2-3; D remains ambiguous. This CDR3 spans 12 amino acids. Deletions cut 2 bases from V and 0 bases from J, with 0 bases between. The V gene's germline CDR1 is KGHSH and CDR2 LQKENI.

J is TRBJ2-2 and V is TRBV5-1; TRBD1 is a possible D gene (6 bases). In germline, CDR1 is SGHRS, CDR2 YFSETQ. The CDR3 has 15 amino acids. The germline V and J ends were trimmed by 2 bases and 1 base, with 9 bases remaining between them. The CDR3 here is CASSFLGQNTGELFF. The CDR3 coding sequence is TGCGCCAGCAGCTTCCTGGGACAGAACACCGGGGAGCTGTTTTTT.

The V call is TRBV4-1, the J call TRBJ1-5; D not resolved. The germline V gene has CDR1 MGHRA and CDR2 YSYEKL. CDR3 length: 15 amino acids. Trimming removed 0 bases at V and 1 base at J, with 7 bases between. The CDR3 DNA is TGCGCCAGCAGCCAAGAGCGGCAGAGCAATCAGCCCCAGCATTTT. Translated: CASSQERQSNQPQHF.

The CDR3 DNA is TGTGCCAGCAGCCCCAGGGGGGAGAACACCGGGGAGCTGTTTTTT. It codes for CASSPRGENTGELFF. The chain combines TRBV11-2 with TRBJ2-2; D is possibly TRBD1 (7 bases). V lost 5 bases, J lost 1 base, and 11 bases lay in between. The CDR3 sequence is 15 residues long. Germline CDR1 reads SGHAT; CDR2 reads FQNNGV.

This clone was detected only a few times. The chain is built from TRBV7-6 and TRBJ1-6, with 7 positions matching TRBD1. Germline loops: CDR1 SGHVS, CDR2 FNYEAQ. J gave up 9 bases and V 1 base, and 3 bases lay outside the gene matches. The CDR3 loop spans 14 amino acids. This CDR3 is CASSLDTGASPLHF. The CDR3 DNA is TGTGCCAGCAGCTTAGATACAGGGGCTTCACCCCTCCACTTT.

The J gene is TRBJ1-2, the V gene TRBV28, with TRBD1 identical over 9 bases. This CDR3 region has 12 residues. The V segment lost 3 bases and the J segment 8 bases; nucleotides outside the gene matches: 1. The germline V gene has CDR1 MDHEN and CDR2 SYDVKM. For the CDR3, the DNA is TGTGCCAGCAGTTTCGGACAGGGGGGCTACACCTTC. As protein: CASSFGQGGYTF.

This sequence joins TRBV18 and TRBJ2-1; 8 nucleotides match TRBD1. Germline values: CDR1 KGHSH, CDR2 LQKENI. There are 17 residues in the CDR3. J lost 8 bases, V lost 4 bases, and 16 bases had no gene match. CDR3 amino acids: CASSLQPGRTGSHEQFF. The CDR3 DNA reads TGTGCCAGCTCACTCCAACCTGGCAGGACAGGGTCCCATGAGCAGTTCTTC.

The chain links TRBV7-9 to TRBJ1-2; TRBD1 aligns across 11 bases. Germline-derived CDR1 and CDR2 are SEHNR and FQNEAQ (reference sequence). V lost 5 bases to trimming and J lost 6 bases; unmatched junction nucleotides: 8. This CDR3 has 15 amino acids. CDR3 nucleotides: TGTGCCAGCAGCCTCGGGACAGGGGGTTCGAATGGCTACACCTTC. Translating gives CASSLGTGGSNGYTF.

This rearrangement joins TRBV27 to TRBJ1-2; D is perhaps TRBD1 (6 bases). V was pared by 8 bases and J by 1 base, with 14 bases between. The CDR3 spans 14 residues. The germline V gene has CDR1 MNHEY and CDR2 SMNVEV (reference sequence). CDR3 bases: TGTGCCAGCGGTCCCGGGGGGCTTAACTATGGCTACACCTTC. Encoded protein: CASGPGGLNYGYTF.

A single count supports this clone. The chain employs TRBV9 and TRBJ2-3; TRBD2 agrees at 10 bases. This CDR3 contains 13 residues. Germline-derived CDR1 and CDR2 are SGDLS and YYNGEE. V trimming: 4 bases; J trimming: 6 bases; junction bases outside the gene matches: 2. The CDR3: CASSLGLADTQYF. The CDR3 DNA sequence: TGTGCCAGCAGCTTGGGACTAGCGGATACGCAGTATTTT.

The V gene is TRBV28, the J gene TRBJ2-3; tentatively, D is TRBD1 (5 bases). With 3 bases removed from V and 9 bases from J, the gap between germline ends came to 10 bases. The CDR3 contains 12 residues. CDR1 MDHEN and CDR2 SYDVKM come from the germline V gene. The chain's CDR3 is CASSFRANTQYF. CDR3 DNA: TGTGCCAGCAGTTTCAGGGCAAACACGCAGTATTTT.

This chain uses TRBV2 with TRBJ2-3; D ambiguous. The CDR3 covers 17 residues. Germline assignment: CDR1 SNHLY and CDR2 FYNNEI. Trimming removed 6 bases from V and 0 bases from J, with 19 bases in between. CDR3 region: CASRETALKLSTDTQYF. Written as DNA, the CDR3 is TGTGCCAGCAGAGAGACTGCCCTGAAACTCAGCACAGATACGCAGTATTTT.

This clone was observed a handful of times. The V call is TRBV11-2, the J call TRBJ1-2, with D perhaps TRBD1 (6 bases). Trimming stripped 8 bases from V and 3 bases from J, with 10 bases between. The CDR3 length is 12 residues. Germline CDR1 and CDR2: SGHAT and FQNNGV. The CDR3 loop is CASSEGDYGYTF. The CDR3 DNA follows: TGTGCCAGCTCTGAGGGGGACTATGGCTACACCTTC.

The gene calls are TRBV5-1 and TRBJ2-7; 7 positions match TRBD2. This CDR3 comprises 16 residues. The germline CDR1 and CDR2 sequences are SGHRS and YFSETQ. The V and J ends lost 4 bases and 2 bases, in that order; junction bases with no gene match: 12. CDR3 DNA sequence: TGCGCCAGCAGCCCCTTATCTGGGACTAAGGCCTACGAGCAGTACTTC. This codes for CASSPLSGTKAYEQYF.

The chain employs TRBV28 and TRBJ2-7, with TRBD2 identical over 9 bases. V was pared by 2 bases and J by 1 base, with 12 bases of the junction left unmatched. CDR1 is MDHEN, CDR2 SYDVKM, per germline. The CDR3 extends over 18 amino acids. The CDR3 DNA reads TGTGCCAGCAGTTTACCCCGACTAGCGGCATCCTATTCCTACGAGCAGTACTTC. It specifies CASSLPRLAASYSYEQYF. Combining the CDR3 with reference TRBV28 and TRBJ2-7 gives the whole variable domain DVKVTQSSRYLVKRTGEKVFLECVQDMDHENMFWYRQDPGLGLRLIYFSYDVKMKEKGDIPEGYSVSREKKERFSLILESASTNQTSMYLCASSLPRLAASYSYEQYFGPGTRLTVT.

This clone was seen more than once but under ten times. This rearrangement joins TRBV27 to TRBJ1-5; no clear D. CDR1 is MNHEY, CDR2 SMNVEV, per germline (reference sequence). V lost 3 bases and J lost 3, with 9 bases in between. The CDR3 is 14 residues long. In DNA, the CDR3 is TGTGCCAGCAGTTTGGCCGGGTACAATCAGCCCCAGCATTTT. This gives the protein CASSLAGYNQPQHF.

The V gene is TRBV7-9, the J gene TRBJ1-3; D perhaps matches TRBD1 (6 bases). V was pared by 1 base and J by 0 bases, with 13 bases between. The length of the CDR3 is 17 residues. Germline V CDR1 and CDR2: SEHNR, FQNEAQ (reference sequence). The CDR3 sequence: CASSLGAGASSGNTIYF. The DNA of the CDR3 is TGTGCCAGCAGCTTAGGGGCAGGGGCCAGCTCTGGAAACACCATATATTTT.

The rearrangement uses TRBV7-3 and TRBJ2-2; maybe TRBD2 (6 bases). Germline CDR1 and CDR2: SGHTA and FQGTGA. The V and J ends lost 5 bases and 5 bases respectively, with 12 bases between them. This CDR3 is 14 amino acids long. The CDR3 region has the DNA TGTGCCAGCAGCCCGATGACTAGTACCGGGGAGCTGTTTTTT. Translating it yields CASSPMTSTGELFF.

The CDR3 coding sequence is TGTGCCAGCAGCTTGAAGCGGGGGACCTACAATGAGCAGTTCTTC. Translated: CASSLKRGTYNEQFF. The V gene is TRBV5-8, the J gene TRBJ2-1, with TRBD2 identical over 8 bases. V trimming: 1 base; J trimming: 2 bases; junction bases outside the gene matches: 2. Per the germline V gene, CDR1 is SGHTS and CDR2 is YDEGEE. The CDR3 has 15 amino acids.

The CDR3 reads CASNSRTGVETQYF. Here the CDR3 DNA reads TGTGCCAGCAATAGTAGGACAGGCGTGGAGACCCAGTACTTC. V is TRBV6-1 and J is TRBJ2-5, with 7 bases identical to TRBD1. Germline V gene data show CDR1 as MNHNS and CDR2 as SASEGT. The V gene end was trimmed by 7 bases and the J gene end by 5 bases; junction bases not matched to a gene: 10. CDR3 length: 14 amino acids.